This T cell receptor (beta chain) was captured by sequencing in a study of blood T cells in healthy people across ages. About the research overall: Per every two T cells, about one barcoded beta molecule was captured by template switching. Points from the study as a whole: Since the PBMCs were unsorted, naive and antigen-experienced cells could not be conclusively compared. The CMV status of each donor remained undetermined, and this could have confounded shifts in expanded clonotypes.

Of note for this clonotype: The antigen remains unidentified.

CDR3 length equals 12 residues. Germline V lookup: CDR1 MNHNS, CDR2 SASEGT. The V end was cut by 3 bases, the J end by 8 bases, with 10 bases between. PCR was performed a second time for about 7 to 12 cycles using a sample-barcoded 5' primer and a J-beta primer mix. Per sample, CDR3-containing paired-end reads numbered at least 2.5 million. TCRdb re-called the 5' RACE reads with MiXCR, one entry per CDR3 protein. Of 650,000 to 800,000 distinct CDR3 sequences in the sample, more than 40% were seen once. V gene TRBV6-1 combines with J gene TRBJ1-2; no definite D call. The receptor was isolated from a man in his sixties in good health. Sample: blood. The CDR3 reads CASSEAGGGYTF. CDR3 DNA: TGTGCCAGCAGTGAGGCGGGAGGCGGCTACACCTTC.